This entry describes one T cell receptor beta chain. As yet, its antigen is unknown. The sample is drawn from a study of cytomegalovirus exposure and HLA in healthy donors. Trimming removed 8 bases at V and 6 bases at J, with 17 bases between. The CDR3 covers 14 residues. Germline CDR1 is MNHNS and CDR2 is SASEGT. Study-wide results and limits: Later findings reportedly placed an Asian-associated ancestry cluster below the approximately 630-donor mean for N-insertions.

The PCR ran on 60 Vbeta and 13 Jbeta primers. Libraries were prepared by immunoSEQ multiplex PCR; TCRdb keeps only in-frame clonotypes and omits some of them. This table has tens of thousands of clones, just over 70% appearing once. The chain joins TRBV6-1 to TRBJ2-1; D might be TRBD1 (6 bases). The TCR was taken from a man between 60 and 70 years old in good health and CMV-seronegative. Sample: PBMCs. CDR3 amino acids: CASQGWVTGNEQFF. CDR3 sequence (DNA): TGTGCCAGCCAGGGGTGGGTGACGGGCAATGAGCAGTTCTTC.